These T cell receptor beta chains were read from a single sample in a study of blood T cell repertoires in COVID-19. Clones were read by immunoSEQ multiplex PCR, and TCRdb kept only the in-frame ones, dropping some. The sample consists of roughly 250,000 clones, approximately 79% of them appearing once. Sequencing used peripheral blood. Receptor source: a woman of 80 years or more with active or convalescent COVID-19. Both conserved end residues are part of each CDR3. A D gene is named only where the DNA matches it firmly. The size of a clone is reported for some rows only, either as once, few or many, or as a class for expanded clones.

>-|TRBJ2-3|TRBV2|-
TGTGCCAGCAGTGAAAGGCGGGAAGCCACAGATACGCAGTATTTT
CASSERREATDTQYF
>TRBD2|TRBJ2-3|TRBV24-1|-
TGTGCCACCAGTGTAGCGGGGGGTACAGATACGCAGTATTTT
CATSVAGGTDTQYF
>TRBD1|TRBJ2-1|TRBV5-1|-
TGCGCCAGCAGCCAGGACAGGGCCTCCTACAATGAGCAGTTCTTC
CASSQDRASYNEQFF
>-|TRBJ1-1|TRBV5-1|-
TGCGCCAGCACCCCTATTGGACAGCGAAGCTTTATGAACACTGAAGCTTTCTTT
CASTPIGQRSFMNTEAFF
>TRBD1|TRBJ1-4|TRBV18|-
TGTGCCAGCTCACCTTTTCTACAGGGGTCTCATGAAAAACTGTTTTTT
CASSPFLQGSHEKLFF
>TRBD1|TRBJ1-1|TRBV2|-
TGTGCCAGCTCGACAGGGGGCCGGAACACTGAAGCTTTCTTT
CASSTGGRNTEAFF
>TRBD2|TRBJ2-6|TRBV5-4|-
TGTGCCAGCAGCCGGGGGCTAGCGGGGATTAGTACTGGGGCCAACGTCCTGACTTTC
CASSRGLAGISTGANVLTF
>TRBD2|TRBJ2-6|TRBV11-3|few
TGTGCCGCTCAACGGGGGGGCTTCTGCTCTGGGGCCAACGTCCTGACTTTC
CAAQRGGFCSGANVLTF
>TRBD2|TRBJ2-5|TRBV5-1|-
TGCGCCAGCAGCTTGGGGTCTAGCGGTCAAGAGACCCAGTACTTC
CASSLGSSGQETQYF
>TRBD1|TRBJ1-1|TRBV6-6|few
TGTGCCAGCAGTTACTCAACAGGGGGTGATAGTGAAGCTTTCTTT
CASSYSTGGDSEAFF
>-|TRBJ1-1|TRBV18|-
TGTGCCAGCTCACCTGTAGGGGCAGGGGAGTTGTTCCGGAGGAGCACTGAAGCTTTCTTT
CASSPVGAGELFRRSTEAFF
>-|TRBJ1-3|TRBV5-6|-
TGTGCCAGCAGCCCGGGACAAATCTCTGGAAACACCATATATTTT
CASSPGQISGNTIYF
>TRBD1|TRBJ1-2|TRBV24-1|-
TGTGCCACCAGTAGAGGGGGCGGCGGAGGAGGCTACACCTTC
CATSRGGGGGGYTF
>-|TRBJ1-3|TRBV5-6|-
TGTGCCAGCAGCGCCGGGACAGGAAACACCATATATTTT
CASSAGTGNTIYF
>-|TRBJ1-3|TRBV24-1|few
TGTGCCACCAGTGATCCCCACAGGGAAGGCGGAAACACCATATATTTT
CATSDPHREGGNTIYF
>TRBD1|TRBJ2-7|TRBV11-1|-
TGTGCCAGCAGCTTAGCCGGGGACAGGGTCGGCTACGAGCAGTACTTC
CASSLAGDRVGYEQYF
>-|TRBJ1-1|TRBV5-1|-
TGCGCCAGCAGCTTAGTTTCAAGGACAGACACTGAAGCTTTCTTT
CASSLVSRTDTEAFF
>TRBD1|TRBJ1-4|TRBV7-9|-
TGTGCCAGCAGCCGCGGACAGGGTAATGAAAAACTGTTTTTT
CASSRGQGNEKLFF
>TRBD2|TRBJ2-3|TRBV11-3|-
TGTGCCAGCAGCCCTCCCCGTACCGTAGCGGGGCCCAGCACAGATACGCAGTATTTT
CASSPPRTVAGPSTDTQYF
>-|TRBJ2-7|TRBV7-2|-
TGTGCCAGCAGCTTAGATTCCGGCAGGGTTTACGAGCAGTACTTC
CASSLDSGRVYEQYF
>-|TRBJ2-7|TRBV25-1|once
TGTGCCAGCTCCCCCCAGGGCTACGAGCAGTACTTC
CASSPQGYEQYF
>TRBD2|TRBJ2-3|TRBV3-1/TRBV3-2|once
TGTGCCAGCAGCCAGTCCTTTAGCGGGGGGGCGAGACAAGATACGCAGTATTTT
CASSQSFSGGARQDTQYF
>TRBD1|TRBJ1-1|TRBV4-1|-
TGCGCCAGCAGCGCAAACAGGGGGCATGACACTGAAGCTTTCTTT
CASSANRGHDTEAFF
>TRBD1|TRBJ1-3|TRBV28|-
TGTGCCAGCAGGGGACAGGGGGCATTTGGAAACACCATATATTTT
CASRGQGAFGNTIYF
>TRBD1|TRBJ1-2|TRBV28|-
TGTGCCAGCAGTTTCCCGACAGGGGCGAACTATGGCTACACCTTC
CASSFPTGANYGYTF